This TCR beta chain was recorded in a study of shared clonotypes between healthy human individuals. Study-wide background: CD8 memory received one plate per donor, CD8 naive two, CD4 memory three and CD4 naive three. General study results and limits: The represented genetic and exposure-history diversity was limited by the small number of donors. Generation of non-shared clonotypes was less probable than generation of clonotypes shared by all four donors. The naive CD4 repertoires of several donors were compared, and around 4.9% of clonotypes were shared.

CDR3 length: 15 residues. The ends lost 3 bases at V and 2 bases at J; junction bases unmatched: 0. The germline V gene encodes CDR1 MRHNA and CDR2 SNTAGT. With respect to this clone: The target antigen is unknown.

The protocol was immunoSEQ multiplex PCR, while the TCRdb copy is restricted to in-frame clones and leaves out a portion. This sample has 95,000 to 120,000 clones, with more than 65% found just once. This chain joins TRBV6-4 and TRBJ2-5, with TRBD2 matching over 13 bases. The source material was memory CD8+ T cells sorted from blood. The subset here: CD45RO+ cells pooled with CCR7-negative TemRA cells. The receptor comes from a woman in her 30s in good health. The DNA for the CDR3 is TGTGCCAGCAGTGAACTAGCGGGAGGGCAAGAGACCCAGTACTTC. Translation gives CASSELAGGQETQYF.